This T cell receptor (beta chain) was recorded in a study of OX40 agonist ivuxolimab in advanced cancers. Concerning the study at large: Ivuxolimab was an agonistic, fully human IgG2 monoclonal antibody directed against OX40 (CD134), a costimulatory receptor. Of the roughly 52 dose-escalation patients, hepatocellular carcinoma was present in around 19, melanoma in approximately 15, renal cell carcinoma in 9 and head and neck cancer in 9. The point of sequencing TCRbeta in the periphery was to test whether ivuxolimab changed TCR sequence diversity and drove clonal T-cell expansion. Partial responses occurred in three dose-escalation patients: two with cutaneous melanoma and one with hepatocellular carcinoma. Intravenous ivuxolimab was administered to patients every 2 weeks at six dose levels: 0.01, 0.1, 0.3, 1.5, 3 and 10 mg/kg. Prior anti-PD-1, anti-PD-L1 or anti-CTLA-4 therapy was permitted, and 35% to 40% of dose-escalation patients had received checkpoint inhibitors. In the dose-escalation cohort, nearly 85% of patients were male, and the mean age was around 60 years with a range of roughly 23 to 79. The paper reports the monotherapy dose-escalation portion (N of about 50 patients) of the phase I ivuxolimab trial.

Points on this clone: What this receptor recognizes is not known. The input lacks base qualities; no much larger clone sits a single base away.

CDR1 and CDR2 were assigned from the germline V gene as MDHEN and SYDVKM. The cysteine opens and the phenylalanine closes a CDR3 of 14 amino acids. The CDR3 DNA has 42 bases and is translated from base 1. Trimming at the junction amounts to 10 bases on V and 7 bases on J, and the germline ends lie 20 bases apart. Genomic DNA was extracted from sorted cells for sequencing of the TCRbeta CDR3 region. TCRbeta CDR3 regions were sequenced using the immunoSEQ Assay. TCRdb re-hosts the immuneACCESS table, in-frame sequences only. Its copies lack some clones; in the studies checked, an unresolved V gene accounts for under half of them, and the cause for the rest is not known. Counted in this sample were some 80,000 clones; just over 90% of them appeared once. The top ten constitute more than 4.5% of the sample. Patients with a history of autoimmune disease or receiving systemic immunosuppression were excluded from the trial. Peripheral blood for TCR sequencing was collected from all dose cohorts at baseline, on cycle 4 day 1, and on cycle 7 day 1. The samples were drawn from a first-in-human, open-label, multicenter phase I dose-escalation trial of ivuxolimab. Adults with locally advanced or metastatic melanoma, renal cell carcinoma, hepatocellular carcinoma or head and neck squamous cell carcinoma were enrolled in the trial. Before TCR sequencing, CD4+ T cells and CD8+ T cells from peripheral blood were sorted into separate populations.

General conclusions and limits of the study: After ivuxolimab, more expanded clones were found on average in CD8+ T cells than in CD4+ T cells. Clonal expansion of both CD4+ and CD8+ blood T cells was observed from baseline to week 6 at doses 0.1 to 3.0 mg/kg. In partial responders in the 0.1-3.0 mg/kg groups, normalized peripheral clonal expansion was found to be among the lowest, especially among CD8+ T cells. Which antigens the clonally expanded peripheral T cells were specific for was not determined. Low levels of normalized T-cell clonal expansion were also seen in some nonresponding patients.

Here the sequenced sample was CD4+ or CD8+ T cells sorted from blood, taken in a trial of the OX40 agonist ivuxolimab. The sequence derives from an adult with an advanced solid tumor such as melanoma, head and neck, liver or kidney cancer. This chain joins TRBV28 to TRBJ2-4; the best D guess is TRBD2, with 5 bases matching. The sequenced DNA: TGTGCCACCTTATCCCCGGGGATCGCGAACATTCAGTACTTC. The translation is CATLSPGIANIQYF.